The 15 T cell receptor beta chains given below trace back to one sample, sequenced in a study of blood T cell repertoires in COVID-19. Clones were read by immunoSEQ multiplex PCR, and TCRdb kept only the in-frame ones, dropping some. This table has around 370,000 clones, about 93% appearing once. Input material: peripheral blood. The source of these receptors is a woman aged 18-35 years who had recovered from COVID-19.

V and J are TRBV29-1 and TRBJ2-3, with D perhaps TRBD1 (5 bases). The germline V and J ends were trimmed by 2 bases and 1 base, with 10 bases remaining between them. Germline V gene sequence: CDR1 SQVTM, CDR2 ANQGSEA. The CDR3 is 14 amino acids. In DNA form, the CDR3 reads TGCAGCGTTGAACAGGGCTACCGCACAGATACGCAGTATTTT. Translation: CSVEQGYRTDTQYF.

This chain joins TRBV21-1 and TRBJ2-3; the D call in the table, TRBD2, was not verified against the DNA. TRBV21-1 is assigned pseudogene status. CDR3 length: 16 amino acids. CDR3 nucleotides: TGTGCCAGCCCTCAACTCGGGCGGGATAGCTTATATACGCAGTATTTT. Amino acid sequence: CASPQLGRDSLYTQYF.

The CDR3 spells CASSGPQTREAYEQYV. The CDR3 DNA follows: TGCGCCAGCAGTGGGCCCCAGACTCGAGAAGCCTACGAGCAGTACGTC. The gene calls are TRBV10-1 and TRBJ2-7; D remains ambiguous. CDR1 and CDR2 from the germline V gene are WNHNN and SYGVQD (reference sequence). The V end lost 4 bases, the J end lost 2 bases, and 18 bases lay between the germline ends. CDR3 length: 16 amino acids.

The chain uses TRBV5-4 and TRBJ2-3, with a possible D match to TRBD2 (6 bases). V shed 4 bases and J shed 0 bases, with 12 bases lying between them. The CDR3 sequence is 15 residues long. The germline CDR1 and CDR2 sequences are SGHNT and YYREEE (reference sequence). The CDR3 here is CASSTRRGSTDTQYF. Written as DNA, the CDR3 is TGTGCCAGCAGCACTCGGAGGGGTAGCACAGATACGCAGTATTTT.

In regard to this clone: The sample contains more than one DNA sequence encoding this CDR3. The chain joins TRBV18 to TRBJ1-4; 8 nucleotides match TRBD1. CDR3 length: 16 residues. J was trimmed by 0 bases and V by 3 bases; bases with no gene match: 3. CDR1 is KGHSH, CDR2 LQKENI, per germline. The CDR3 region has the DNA TGTGCCAGCTCACCCGGGACAGGCGCAACTAATGAAAAACTGTTTTTT. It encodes CASSPGTGATNEKLFF. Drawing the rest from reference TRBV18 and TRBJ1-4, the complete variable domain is NAGVMQNPRHLVRRRGQEARLRCSPMKGHSHVYWYRQLPEEGLKFMVYLQKENIIDESGMPKERFSAEFPKEGPSILRIQQVVRGDSAAYFCASSPGTGATNEKLFFGSGTQLSVL.

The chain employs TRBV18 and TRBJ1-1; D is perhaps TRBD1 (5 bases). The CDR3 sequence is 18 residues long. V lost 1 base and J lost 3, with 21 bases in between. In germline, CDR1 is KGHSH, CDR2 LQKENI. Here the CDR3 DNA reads TGTGCCAGCTCACCACGGGGGGGAGGGAAGGGTATCGACACTGAAGCTTTCTTT. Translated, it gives CASSPRGGGKGIDTEAFF.

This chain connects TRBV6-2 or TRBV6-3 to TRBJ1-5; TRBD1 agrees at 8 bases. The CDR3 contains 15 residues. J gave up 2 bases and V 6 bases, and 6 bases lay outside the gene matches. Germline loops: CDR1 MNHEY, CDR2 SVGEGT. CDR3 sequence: CASSIRGLGNQPQHF. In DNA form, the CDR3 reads TGTGCCAGCAGCATCAGGGGGCTCGGCAATCAGCCCCAGCATTTT.

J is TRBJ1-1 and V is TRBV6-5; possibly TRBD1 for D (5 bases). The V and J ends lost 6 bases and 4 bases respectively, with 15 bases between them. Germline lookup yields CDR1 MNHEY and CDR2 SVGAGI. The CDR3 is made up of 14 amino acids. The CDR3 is CASRTVRAGTEAFF. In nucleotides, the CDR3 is TGTGCCAGCAGGACAGTTCGAGCGGGCACTGAAGCTTTCTTT.

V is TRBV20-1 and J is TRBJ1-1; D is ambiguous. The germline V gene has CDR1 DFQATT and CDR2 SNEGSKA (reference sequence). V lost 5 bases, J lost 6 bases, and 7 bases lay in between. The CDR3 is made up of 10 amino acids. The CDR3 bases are TGCAGTGCTTGGAGGTCTGAAGCTTTCTTT. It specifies CSAWRSEAFF.

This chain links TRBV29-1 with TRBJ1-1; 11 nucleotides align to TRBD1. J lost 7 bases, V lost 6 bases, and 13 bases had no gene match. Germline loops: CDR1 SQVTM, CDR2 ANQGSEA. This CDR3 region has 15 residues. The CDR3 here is CSVLRPGQGVFEAFF. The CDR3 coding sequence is TGCAGCGTCCTCAGACCGGGACAGGGGGTTTTTGAAGCTTTCTTT.

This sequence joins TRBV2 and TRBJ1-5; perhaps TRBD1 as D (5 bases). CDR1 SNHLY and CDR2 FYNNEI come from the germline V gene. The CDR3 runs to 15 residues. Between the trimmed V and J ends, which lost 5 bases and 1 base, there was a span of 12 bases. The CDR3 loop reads CASSRDSLSNQPQHF. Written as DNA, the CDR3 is TGTGCCAGCAGTCGGGACTCTTTAAGCAATCAGCCCCAGCATTTT.

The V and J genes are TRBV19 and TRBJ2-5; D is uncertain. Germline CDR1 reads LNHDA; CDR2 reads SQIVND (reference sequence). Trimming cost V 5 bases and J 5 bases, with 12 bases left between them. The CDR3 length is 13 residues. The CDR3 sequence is CASSASGLETQYF. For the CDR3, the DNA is TGTGCCAGTAGTGCCTCGGGTTTGGAGACCCAGTACTTC.

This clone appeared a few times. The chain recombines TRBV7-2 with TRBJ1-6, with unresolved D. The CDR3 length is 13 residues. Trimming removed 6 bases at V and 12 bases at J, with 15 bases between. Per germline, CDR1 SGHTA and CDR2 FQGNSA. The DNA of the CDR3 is TGTGCCAGCAGGAGGGCAGAGGGAGGACCCCTCCACTTT. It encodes CASRRAEGGPLHF.

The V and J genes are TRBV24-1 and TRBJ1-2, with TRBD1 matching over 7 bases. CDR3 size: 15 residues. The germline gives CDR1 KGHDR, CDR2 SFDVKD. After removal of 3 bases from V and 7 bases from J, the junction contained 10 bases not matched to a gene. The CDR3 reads CATSDEGTGEFGYTF. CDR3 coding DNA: TGTGCCACCAGTGATGAGGGAACAGGGGAGTTTGGCTACACCTTC.

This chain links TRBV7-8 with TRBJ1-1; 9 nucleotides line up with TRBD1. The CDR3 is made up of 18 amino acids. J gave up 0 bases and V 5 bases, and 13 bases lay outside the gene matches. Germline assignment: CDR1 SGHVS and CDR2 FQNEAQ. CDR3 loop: CASSPQGQGTGMNTEAFF. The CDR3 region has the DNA TGTGCCAGCAGCCCCCAAGGACAGGGGACTGGGATGAACACTGAAGCTTTCTTT.